The 28 T cell receptor beta chains in this list originate from one sample, sequenced in a study of T cells expressing NK-cell markers. Each CDR3 protein gets one entry in TCRdb, which reprocessed the 5' RACE reads and gives no DNA. This table holds 400,000 to 500,000 distinct CDR3 sequences. Sequencing was performed on blood T cells: a sorted CD56 or NKG2C T cell subset, CD4+ or CD8+ T cells, or bulk PBMC T cells (not recorded which). The source of these receptors is a woman aged 18 to 75 in good health.

The chain combines TRBV4-2 with TRBJ1-5; the D gene TCRdb calls, TRBD1, cannot be checked with no DNA. The CDR3 has 15 amino acids. Germline-derived CDR1 and CDR2 are LGHNA and YNFKEQ. CDR3 region: CASSHDTGYNQPQHF.

The V call is TRBV20-1, the J call TRBJ2-5; the TRBD2 assignment by TCRdb is unverifiable without DNA. The CDR3 has 16 residues. CDR1 and CDR2 from the germline V gene are DFQATT and SNEGSKA (reference sequence). CDR3 in amino acids: CSARKEGGGSQETQYF.

The chain couples TRBV12-3 or TRBV12-4 to TRBJ2-3; checking the TCRdb D call of TRBD2 is not possible without DNA. The CDR3 has 15 amino acids. This CDR3 is CASVGSGIRTDTQYF.

This chain uses TRBV3-1 with TRBJ2-7; the D gene TCRdb calls, TRBD1, cannot be checked with no DNA. Germline assignment: CDR1 LGHDT and CDR2 YNNKEL (reference sequence). CDR3 length: 14 residues. The CDR3 is CASSQALATNEQYF.

J is TRBJ2-3 and V is TRBV13; TCRdb outputs TRBD2, but without DNA this stays unchecked. CDR1 and CDR2 from the germline V gene are PRHDT and FYEKMQ (reference sequence). The CDR3 is 17 residues long. The CDR3 is CASSQTSGGLRTDTQYF.

V is TRBV6-5 and J is TRBJ2-7; TCRdb designates TRBD1, a call that cannot be tested without DNA. Germline V gene data show CDR1 as MNHEY and CDR2 as SVGAGI. The CDR3 sequence is 16 residues long. The CDR3 spells CASSYAVRPGSYEQYF.

The genes are TRBV18 and TRBJ2-7; TCRdb designates TRBD1, a call that cannot be tested without DNA. This CDR3 contains 16 residues. In germline, CDR1 is KGHSH, CDR2 LQKENI. The CDR3 loop reads CASSATTPGVRDEQYF.

The V gene is TRBV28, the J gene TRBJ1-2; the TCRdb D gene call, TRBD1, has no DNA to confirm it. Germline CDR1 MDHEN, CDR2 SYDVKM. The CDR3 is made up of 13 amino acids. CDR3 residues: CASSFRGDDGYTF.

V gene TRBV4-3 combines with J gene TRBJ2-1. This CDR3 is 12 amino acids long. CDR1 is LGHNA, CDR2 YSLEER, per germline. CDR3 sequence: CASSRRLDEQFF.

The CDR3 sequence: CASTLAGPSGANVLTF. This chain uses TRBV25-1 with TRBJ2-6; TCRdb picks TRBD2, but there is no DNA to check that call. Germline V CDR1 and CDR2: MGHDK, SYGVNS. This CDR3 comprises 16 residues.

The rearrangement uses TRBV29-1 and TRBJ2-3; TCRdb reports TRBD2, a call that lacks DNA to check it against. The CDR3 has 15 residues. Germline CDR1 reads SQVTM; CDR2 reads ANQGSEA. This CDR3 is CSVDWTSGLTDTQYF.

V and J are TRBV12-5 and TRBJ1-1; TCRdb names TRBD1, which stays unverified in the absence of DNA. CDR3 size: 18 residues. Germline V CDR1 and CDR2: LGHNT, FRNRAP. Here the CDR3 reads CASGLRTGPTNHNREAFF.

This chain connects TRBV4-2 to TRBJ2-3; TCRdb calls TRBD1, which cannot be checked without DNA. Germline lookup yields CDR1 LGHNA and CDR2 YNFKEQ. The CDR3 covers 15 residues. The CDR3: CASSGTGSLTDTQYF.

The chain combines TRBV7-9 with TRBJ1-4; TCRdb outputs TRBD1, but without DNA this stays unchecked. CDR1 is SEHNR and CDR2 is FQNEAQ in the germline V gene (reference sequence). CDR3 length: 14 amino acids. CDR3: CASSSTGGREKLFF.

CDR3 loop: CASSSLAGENEQFF. The gene calls are TRBV7-8 and TRBJ2-1; there is no DNA to check the TCRdb D call of TRBD2. The CDR3 consists of 14 residues. Germline CDR1 and CDR2: SGHVS and FQNEAQ.

V usage is TRBV12-3 or TRBV12-4 and J usage is TRBJ2-4; TCRdb's D gene call, TRBD1, goes unchecked for lack of DNA. The CDR3 totals 14 residues. The CDR3: CASSPYGGPNIQYF.

The V and J genes are TRBV28 and TRBJ2-7; there is no DNA to check the TCRdb D call of TRBD1. The CDR3 extends over 12 amino acids. Germline V gene data show CDR1 as MDHEN and CDR2 as SYDVKM. The CDR3 sequence: CAIGRVSYEQYF.

The J gene is TRBJ2-1, the V gene TRBV20-1; there is no DNA to check the TCRdb D call of TRBD1. Germline V lookup: CDR1 DFQATT, CDR2 SNEGSKA (reference sequence). The CDR3 extends over 17 amino acids. CDR3 sequence: CSARDQAGESSYNEQFF.

This chain links TRBV28 with TRBJ2-7; TCRdb calls TRBD1, which cannot be checked without DNA. The germline V gene encodes CDR1 MDHEN and CDR2 SYDVKM. The CDR3 loop spans 15 amino acids. CDR3 amino acids: CASSTTGVVPYEQYF. The complete variable domain, with remaining parts taken from reference TRBV28 and TRBJ2-7, reads DVKVTQSSRYLVKRTGEKVFLECVQDMDHENMFWYRQDPGLGLRLIYFSYDVKMKEKGDIPEGYSVSREKKERFSLILESASTNQTSMYLCASSTTGVVPYEQYFGPGTRLTVT.

The J gene is TRBJ2-3, the V gene TRBV12-3 or TRBV12-4. The CDR3 has 15 residues. The CDR3 here is CASSLTGFEADTQYF.

V gene TRBV27 combines with J gene TRBJ2-1; TCRdb picks TRBD2, but there is no DNA to check that call. The germline V gene encodes CDR1 MNHEY and CDR2 SMNVEV (reference sequence). The CDR3 contains 15 residues. CDR3 amino acids: CASSFGTSGRNEQFF.

The gene calls are TRBV19 and TRBJ1-2. Germline V gene lookup returns CDR1 LNHDA and CDR2 SQIVND (reference sequence). The CDR3 has 16 residues. CDR3 amino acids: CASSGAALGTNYGYTF.

The chain is built from TRBV5-1 and TRBJ2-3; the D call of TRBD2 rests on TCRdb alone, since no DNA is present to check it. Germline V gene sequence: CDR1 SGHRS, CDR2 YFSETQ. The CDR3 totals 13 residues. The CDR3 is CASSSGGPDTQYF.

The rearrangement links TRBV3-1 to TRBJ1-1. This CDR3 comprises 13 residues. Germline CDR1 reads LGHDT; CDR2 reads YNNKEL (reference sequence). CDR3 in amino acids: CASSQDYVTEAFF.

The chain recombines TRBV12-3 or TRBV12-4 with TRBJ1-2; TCRdb lists TRBD1, though no DNA is available to test this call. The CDR3 extends over 12 amino acids. This chain's CDR3 is CASSFGGYGYTF.

This chain connects TRBV19 to TRBJ2-1; TCRdb names TRBD1, which stays unverified in the absence of DNA. There are 14 residues in the CDR3. Germline V gene lookup returns CDR1 LNHDA and CDR2 SQIVND (reference sequence). CDR3 protein: CASSNRQGRDEQFF.

This rearrangement joins TRBV29-1 to TRBJ1-2; the TCRdb D gene call, TRBD1, has no DNA to confirm it. Germline V gene data show CDR1 as SQVTM and CDR2 as ANQGSEA. The CDR3 is 11 residues long. CDR3 residues: CSATGDYGYTF.

V is TRBV12-3 or TRBV12-4 and J is TRBJ1-2; TCRdb calls TRBD1, which cannot be checked without DNA. The CDR3 contains 15 residues. CDR3 sequence: CASTARGVGNYGYTF.